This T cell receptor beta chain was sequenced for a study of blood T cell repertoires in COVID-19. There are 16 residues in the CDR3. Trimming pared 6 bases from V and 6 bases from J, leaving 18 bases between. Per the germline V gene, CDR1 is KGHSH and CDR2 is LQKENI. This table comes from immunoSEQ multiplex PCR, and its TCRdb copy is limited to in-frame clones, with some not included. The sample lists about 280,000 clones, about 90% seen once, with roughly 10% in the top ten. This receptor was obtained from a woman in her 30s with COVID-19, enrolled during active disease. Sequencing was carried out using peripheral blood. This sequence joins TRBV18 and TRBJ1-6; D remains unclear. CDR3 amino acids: CASSQGLEASNSPLHF. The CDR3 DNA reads TGTGCCAGCTCCCAAGGACTGGAAGCCAGTAATTCACCCCTCCACTTT.